A selection of T cell receptor beta chains follows, all from one sample in a study of T cells after yellow fever vaccination. TCRdb reprocessed the 5' RACE reads via MiXCR and lists one record per CDR3 protein. Of nearly 550,000 distinct CDR3 sequences listed, about 19% were seen once; the top ten hold roughly an eighth. The starting material was PBMCs, obtained 15 days after the yellow fever booster vaccination. These receptor sequences come from a man aged 30 to 45 who received the YFV17D yellow fever vaccine. The CDR3 runs from the conserved cysteine through the conserved F or W. The order of the fields is V gene, clone size, CDR3 protein. Size is stated for part of the rows, as once, few or many counts, or as a class when the clone is expanded.

TRBV6-1 | few | CASRPLFQGPGGVDYEQYF
TRBV5-1 | . | CASSPRLPRGDNEQFF
TRBV20-1 | . | CSAPSQPNTGELFF
TRBV12-3/TRBV12-4 | few | CASSLDGYYEQYF
TRBV29-1 | . | CSGKGQRRSYNEQFF
TRBV25-1 | few | CASRTWGENLYEQYF
TRBV7-2 | few | CASTRGQGFNYGYTF
TRBV6-2/TRBV6-3 | few | CASNPGRLPQFF
TRBV7-2 | few | CASSPGYSTGNEQFF
TRBV20-1 | few | CSARGTAGYTF
TRBV12-3/TRBV12-4 | . | CASSKAALVDEQYF
TRBV18 | . | CASSPRSTQETQYF